This TCR beta chain was sequenced in a study of blood T cell repertoires in COVID-19. On the study more broadly: Sources were T cells, B-cell-depleted T cells, or PBMCs; the material itself was cDNA or gDNA.

Libraries were prepared by immunoSEQ multiplex PCR; TCRdb keeps only in-frame clonotypes and omits some of them. The sample shows about 140,000 clones, roughly four fifths of them seen only once. The CDR3 extends over 15 amino acids. Trimming left V 0 bases short and J 5 bases short, with 15 bases between. Germline values: CDR1 SGHNT, CDR2 YYREEE (reference sequence). This clone was counted only a few times. This sequence joins TRBV5-4 and TRBJ2-7; possible D gene TRBD2, 7 bases. The clonotype comes from a woman aged 60 to 75 with acute or convalescent COVID-19. Sequenced sample: peripheral blood. CDR3 DNA: TGTGCCAGCAGCTTGGCCCGTGGGGGGGGCAACGAGCAGTACTTC. It specifies CASSLARGGGNEQYF.